Below are 5 T cell receptor beta chains sequenced from a single sample in a study of shared clonotypes between healthy human individuals. Measured with immunoSEQ multiplex PCR; TCRdb has only the in-frame clones, and not every one. The sample consists of roughly 2.2 million clones, more than 80% of them appearing once. Sequences were obtained from naive CD4+ T cells from PBMCs. Subset here: CD45RA+ positively selected. The receptors come from a man aged 18-30 years in good health. Some clones in this sample may be carry-over from other donors' samples.

The chain carries TRBV10-1 and TRBJ2-1; TRBD2 matches 13 bases. V dropped 4 bases and J dropped 15; count of bases not matched to a gene: 6. The CDR3 has 13 amino acids. The germline CDR1 and CDR2 sequences are WNHNN and SYGVQD (reference sequence). The CDR3 spells CASSGGTSGAAFF. The CDR3 coding sequence is TGCGCCAGCAGTGGCGGGACTAGCGGGGCGGCGTTCTTC.

The chain has TRBV6-1 and TRBJ1-5; 8 bases align to TRBD1. Per the germline V gene, CDR1 is MNHNS and CDR2 is SASEGT. The trim removed 10 bases at V and 6 bases at J, leaving 11 bases unmatched. CDR3 length equals 14 residues. The CDR3 protein is CATTGQAFSQPQHF. In DNA, the CDR3 is TGTGCCACCACGGGACAGGCCTTTAGTCAGCCCCAGCATTTT.

The V and J genes are TRBV18 and TRBJ1-5; 8 bases line up with TRBD1. The CDR3 has 15 residues. Trimming at V came to 4 bases and at J to 5 bases, leaving 7 bases not matched to a gene. Germline loops: CDR1 KGHSH, CDR2 LQKENI. Here the CDR3 reads CASSLQGVSDQPQHF. CDR3 sequence (DNA): TGTGCCAGCTCACTACAGGGGGTCTCCGATCAGCCCCAGCATTTT.

The count of this clone is one. V is TRBV14 and J is TRBJ1-1; a possible D gene is TRBD1 (6 bases). From germline, CDR1 is SGHDN and CDR2 FVKESK. The V end lost 0 bases, the J end lost 4 bases, and 15 bases lay between the germline ends. There are 16 residues in the CDR3. CDR3 in amino acids: CASSQDGQIGATEAFF. In nucleotides, the CDR3 is TGTGCCAGCAGCCAAGATGGACAGATCGGGGCCACTGAAGCTTTCTTT.

The CDR3 sequence: CASGPGQGNIQYF. CDR3 nucleotide sequence: TGCGCCAGCGGCCCGGGACAGGGAAACATTCAGTACTTC. The V call is TRBV5-1, the J call TRBJ2-4; 9 bases agree with TRBD1. Germline values: CDR1 SGHRS, CDR2 YFSETQ. CDR3 length equals 13 residues. The ends lost 7 bases at V and 6 bases at J; junction bases unmatched: 5.